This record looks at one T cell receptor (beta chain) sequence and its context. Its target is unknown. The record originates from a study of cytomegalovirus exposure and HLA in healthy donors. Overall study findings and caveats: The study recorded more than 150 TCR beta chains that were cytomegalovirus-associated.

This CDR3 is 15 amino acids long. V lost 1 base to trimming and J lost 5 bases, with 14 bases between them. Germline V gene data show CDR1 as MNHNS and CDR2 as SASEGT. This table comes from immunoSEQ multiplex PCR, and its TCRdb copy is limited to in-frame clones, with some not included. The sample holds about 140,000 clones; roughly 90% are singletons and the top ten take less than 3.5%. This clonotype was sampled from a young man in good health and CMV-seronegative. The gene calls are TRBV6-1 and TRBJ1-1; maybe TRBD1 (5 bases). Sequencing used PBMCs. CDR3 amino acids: CASSEVGTVKTEAFF. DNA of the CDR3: TGTGCCAGCAGTGAAGTTGGGACTGTCAAAACTGAAGCTTTCTTT.